This T cell receptor beta chain was captured in a study of blood T cell repertoires in COVID-19. This table comes from immunoSEQ multiplex PCR, and its TCRdb copy is limited to in-frame clones, with some not included. The sample carries some 380,000 clones, around 91% recorded once. The material sequenced was peripheral blood. This receptor was obtained from a man aged 18 to 30 with active or convalescent COVID-19.

For the CDR3, the DNA is TGTGCCAGCAGCGAAACGGGATATGGGGCCTACGAGCAGTACTTC. It translates to CASSETGYGAYEQYF. The rearrangement joins TRBV11-2 to TRBJ2-7, with D tentatively TRBD2 (5 bases). Germline V gene sequence: CDR1 SGHAT, CDR2 FQNNGV. The CDR3 contains 15 residues. Trimming took off 5 bases at V and 2 bases at J, with 16 bases between the two ends.